The source of this T cell receptor (beta chain) is a study of blood T cells in healthy people across ages (dated by TCRdb to between 2014 and 2016). At the level of the whole study: Template switching captured roughly one uniquely barcoded TCR beta cDNA molecule per two T cells in model experiments. Using deep sequencing normalized with unique cDNA molecular identifiers, the study measured how TCR beta repertoire diversity changes with age. To avoid experimental bias, donors of different ages were randomly spread across the sequencing lanes. The donors were split into four age groups: young (average about 16 years), middle-aged (roughly 42), aged (more than 55) and long-lived (approximately 80). The study analyzed two additional independent replicas of 1 million unique cDNA reads from the same blood draw for two donors, one aged 18 to 29 and one aged 80 or older.

This clonotype turned up a few times. The antigen it binds to is not known. Base-call qualities are not available, and no considerably larger clone is one nucleotide away. Library construction relied on 5' RACE. Sequencing used an Illumina HiSeq 2500. A second PCR of about 6 to 12 cycles was run with a J-beta primer mix and a sample-barcoded 5' primer. A template-switch 5' adaptor carrying 12 random nucleotides introduced a unique molecular identifier onto each TCR beta cDNA molecule. Each sample yielded at least 3 million CDR3-containing paired-end reads. First-strand cDNA synthesis was performed from all RNA using the Mint cDNA synthesis kit, with priming by a TRBC-specific oligonucleotide. Following uracil-DNA glycosylase treatment, all cDNA underwent a first 18-cycle PCR with the universal primers M1SS and BC2_uni_R. The source study handled its data this way. For normalization, 1 million high-quality reads were randomly selected from each sample, with every read carrying a distinct molecular identifier. Reads with shared molecular identifiers were discarded instead of being binned into consensus sequences. MiTCR, run with a Q25 quality threshold and the strictest error-elimination algorithm, handled CDR3 identification, clonotype clustering and error correction. A nonparametric unseen species model using Euler transformation provided a lower-bound estimate of total TCR beta diversity. Starting from the raw public reads, TCRdb applied fastp trimming at Q25, assembled clones with MiXCR and retained in-frame beta chains. Every entry covers one CDR3 protein and lists the most common genes and DNA from its rows. These V and J calls derive from TCRdb rather than the authors' analysis. This sample comprises more than 1.4 million distinct CDR3 sequences, 42% of them detected only once. The ten largest account for under 8% of the sample.

The roughly 39 donors, aged 6 to 90 years, were systemically healthy Caucasian individuals from Russia. About 10 milliliters of peripheral blood were drawn from each donor into EDTA-treated Vacutainer tubes. PBMCs were isolated by Ficoll-Paque density-gradient centrifugation, with at least 7 million obtained per sample. Total RNA was extracted from PBMCs with Trizol reagent, with at least 5 micrograms obtained per sample. The percentages of naive CD45RAhigh/CD27high T cells were determined by flow cytometry on a PBMC aliquot from every donor. Broader findings and caveats from the paper: Compared with the aged group, the long-lived group had more naive CD4+ T cells, fewer expanded clones and increased TCR diversity, a pattern suggesting age selection. Estimates of total diversity from one million sequenced T cells were regarded as lower bounds and underestimates. The percentage of naive T cells measured by flow cytometry correlated strongly with observed TCR beta diversity. The CMV infection status of donors was not known, potentially confounding age-related changes in expanded clonotypes. As age increased, observed TCR beta diversity per million T cells dropped in a roughly linear way, and a significant reduction was already evident by age 40. Conclusive comparison of naive and antigen-experienced compartments was prevented by the profiling of bulk unsorted PBMCs.

Sequences SGHRS (CDR1) and YFSETQ (CDR2) are obtained from the germline V gene. From its cysteine to its phenylalanine, the CDR3 spans 15 amino acids. The only DNA kept is the CDR3, 45 bases in frame from the first base. V is clipped by 0 bases and J by 0 bases, and the sequence between their germline boundaries is 10 bases long. The V and J segments used are TRBV5-1 and TRBJ2-7; the D gene may be TRBD1 or TRBD2, since each aligns over 5 bases. The TCR was taken from a woman younger than 30 in good health. The specimen sequenced was blood. The nucleotide sequence reads as follows: TGCGCCAGCAGCTTGGGGGACGTAAGCTCCTACGAGCAGTACTTC. The translation is CASSLGDVSSYEQYF.